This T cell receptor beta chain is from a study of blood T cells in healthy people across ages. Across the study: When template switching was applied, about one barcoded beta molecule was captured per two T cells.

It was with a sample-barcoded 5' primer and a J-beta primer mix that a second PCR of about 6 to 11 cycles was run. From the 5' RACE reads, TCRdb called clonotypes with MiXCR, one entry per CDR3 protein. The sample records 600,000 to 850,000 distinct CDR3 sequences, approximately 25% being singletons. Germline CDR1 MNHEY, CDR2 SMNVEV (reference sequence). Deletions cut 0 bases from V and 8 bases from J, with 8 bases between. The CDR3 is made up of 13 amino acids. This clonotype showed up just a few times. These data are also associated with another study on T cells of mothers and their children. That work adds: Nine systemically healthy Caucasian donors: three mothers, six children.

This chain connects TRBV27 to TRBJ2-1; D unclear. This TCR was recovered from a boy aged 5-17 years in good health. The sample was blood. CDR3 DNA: TGTGCCAGCAGTTTATCGGGCCCCTATGAGCAGTTCTTC. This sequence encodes CASSLSGPYEQFF.